The clone carrying this T cell receptor beta chain was counted between two and nine times. The antigen remains unidentified. The sample is drawn from a study of cytomegalovirus exposure and HLA in healthy donors. Study context: The early release's HLA-typed donors yielded 78 million or so unique TCRs. Overall study findings and caveats: Later findings reportedly placed an Asian-associated ancestry cluster below the approximately 670-donor mean for N-insertions. Follow-up analysis later connected one missense variant in DCLRE1C with trimming of TCR beta V- and J-genes. After further analysis at a later stage, 16,951 TCR beta sequences were associated with HLA alleles at 0.05 false discovery rate.

It was with 60 Vbeta and 13 Jbeta primers that the PCR ran. Produced via immunoSEQ multiplex PCR; TCRdb's table is partial and in-frame only. In the table there are 150,000 to 200,000 clones, roughly three quarters of which are singletons. This CDR3 spans 14 amino acids. Germline V gene lookup returns CDR1 SQVTM and CDR2 ANQGSEA. V lost 6 bases to trimming and J lost 4 bases; unmatched junction nucleotides: 12. This chain links TRBV29-1 with TRBJ2-7; 7 bases match TRBD2. This TCR was sampled from a woman aged 45-65 years in good health and CMV-seronegative. Sequenced material: PBMCs. CDR3 nucleotides: TGCAGCGTCATGCCGGGCGGGAGTAAGTACGAGCAGTACTTC. Encoded protein: CSVMPGGSKYEQYF.